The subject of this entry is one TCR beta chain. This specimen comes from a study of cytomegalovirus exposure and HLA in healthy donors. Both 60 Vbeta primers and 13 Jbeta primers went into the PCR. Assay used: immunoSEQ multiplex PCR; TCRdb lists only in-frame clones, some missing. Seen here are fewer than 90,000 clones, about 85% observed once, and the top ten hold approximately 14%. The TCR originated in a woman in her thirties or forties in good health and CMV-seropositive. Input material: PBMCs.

The CDR3, as DNA: TGTGCCAGCTCACCAGCAGAGAGGTACGAGCAGTACTTC. Translating it yields CASSPAERYEQYF. This chain connects TRBV18 to TRBJ2-7; D is unresolved. The CDR3 runs to 13 residues. Germline lookup yields CDR1 KGHSH and CDR2 LQKENI. Trimming pared 2 bases from V and 4 bases from J, leaving 9 bases between. The full variable domain, completed using reference TRBV18 and TRBJ2-7, is NAGVMQNPRHLVRRRGQEARLRCSPMKGHSHVYWYRQLPEEGLKFMVYLQKENIIDESGMPKERFSAEFPKEGPSILRIQQVVRGDSAAYFCASSPAERYEQYFGPGTRLTVT.